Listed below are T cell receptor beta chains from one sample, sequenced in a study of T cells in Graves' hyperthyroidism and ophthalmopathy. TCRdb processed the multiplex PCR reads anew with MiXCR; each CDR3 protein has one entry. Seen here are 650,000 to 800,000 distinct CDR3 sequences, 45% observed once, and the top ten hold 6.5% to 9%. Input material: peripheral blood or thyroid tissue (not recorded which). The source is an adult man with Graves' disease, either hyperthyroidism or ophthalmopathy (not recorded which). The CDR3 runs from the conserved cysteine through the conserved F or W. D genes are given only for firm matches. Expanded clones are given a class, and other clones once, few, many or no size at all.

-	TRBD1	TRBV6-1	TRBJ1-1	TGTGCCAGCAGTCATCCGGGACAGGGGACCACTGAAGCTTTCTTT	CASSHPGQGTTEAFF
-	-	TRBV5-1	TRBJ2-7	TGCGCCAGCAGCTTAATCTCCCAGACCTCCTACGAGCAGTACTTC	CASSLISQTSYEQYF
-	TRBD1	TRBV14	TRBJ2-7	TGTGCCAGCAGTCACACGGGCGGACAGGGGGCCTACGAGCAGTACTTC	CASSHTGGQGAYEQYF
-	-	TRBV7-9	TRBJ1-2	TGTGCCAGCAGCTATCCGGCGGCCGATAACTATGGCTACACCTTC	CASSYPAADNYGYTF
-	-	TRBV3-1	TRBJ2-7	TGTGCCAGCAGCCCACCGACACGCGAGCAGTACTTC	CASSPPTREQYF
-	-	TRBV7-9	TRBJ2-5	TGTGCCAGCAGCTCGGGACACGGCGGGACCCAGTACTTC	CASSSGHGGTQYF
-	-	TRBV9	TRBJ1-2	TGTGCCGGCAGCGCGGACAGTGTGGACTATGGCTACACCTTC	CAGSADSVDYGYTF
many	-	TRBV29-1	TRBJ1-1	TGCAGCGTTGAAAGGGGGGGTGAAGCTTTCTTT	CSVERGGEAFF
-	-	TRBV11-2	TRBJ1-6	TGTGCCAGCAGCTTTGGGGCCGGGAGAAATTCACCCCTCCACTTT	CASSFGAGRNSPLHF
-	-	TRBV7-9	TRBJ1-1	TGTGCCAGCAGTCCCGGGGGGCTTGAAGCTTTCTTT	CASSPGGLEAFF
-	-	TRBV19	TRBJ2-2	TGTGCCAGTAGGCCGACACCTACCGGGGAGCTGTTTTTT	CASRPTPTGELFF
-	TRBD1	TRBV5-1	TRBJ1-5	TGTGCCAGCAGCTTGACAGGGGGCTTGAGCAATCAGCCCCAGCATTTT	CASSLTGGLSNQPQHF
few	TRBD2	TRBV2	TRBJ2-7	TGTGCCAGCAGCCCCGGACTAGCGGGAGTCTCTCTCTACGAGCAGTACTTC	CASSPGLAGVSLYEQYF
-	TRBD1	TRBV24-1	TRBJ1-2	TGTGCCACCAGCCCGACAGGGCGGTATGGCTACACCTTC	CATSPTGRYGYTF
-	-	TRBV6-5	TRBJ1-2	TGTGCCAGCAGTTACTCGTCGTCCTTATCCGGTCATGGCTACACCTTC	CASSYSSSLSGHGYTF
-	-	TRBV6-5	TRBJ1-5	TGTGCCATCAGTTACAACGCGGGGGGAGGCTATCAGCCCCAGCATTTT	CAISYNAGGGYQPQHF
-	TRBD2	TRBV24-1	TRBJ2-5	TGTGCCACCAGTGATCCCCCCGGGACTAGCGGCCAAGAGACCCAGTACTTC	CATSDPPGTSGQETQYF
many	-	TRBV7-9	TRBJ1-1	TGTGCCAGCAGCTCCGAAGTACCGAACACTGAAGCTTTCTTT	CASSSEVPNTEAFF
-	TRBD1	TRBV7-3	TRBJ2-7	TGTGCCAGCAGCATACGTCCCGGGACAGACTACGAGCAGTACTTC	CASSIRPGTDYEQYF
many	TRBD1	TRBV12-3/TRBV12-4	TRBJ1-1	TGTGCCAGCAGAGAGACAGGGTACACTGAAGCTTTCTTT	CASRETGYTEAFF
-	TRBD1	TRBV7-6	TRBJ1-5	TGTGCCAGCAGACCCGGGACAGGGGGCGGACAGCCCCAGCATTTT	CASRPGTGGGQPQHF
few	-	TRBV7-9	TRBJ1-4	TGTGCCAGCAGCTTACGGTGGGCGAGTACTAATGAAAAACTGTTTTTT	CASSLRWASTNEKLFF
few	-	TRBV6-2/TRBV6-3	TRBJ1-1	TGTGCCAGCAGTTACTCGGGGGTAGCTTTCTTT	CASSYSGVAFF
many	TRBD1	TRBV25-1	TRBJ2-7	TGTGCCAGCAGTGACCCAGGGGGCGATTCCGACGAGCAGTACTTC	CASSDPGGDSDEQYF
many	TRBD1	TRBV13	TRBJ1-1	TGTGCCAGCAGGCCCGGGACAGCGGAAGCTTTCTTT	CASRPGTAEAFF
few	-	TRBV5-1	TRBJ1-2	TGCGCCAGCAGCTTGCCGGCAGGGAATGGCTACACCTTC	CASSLPAGNGYTF
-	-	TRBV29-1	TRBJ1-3	TGCAGCGTTGGGGCAGGGGCATCTGGAAACACCATATATTTT	CSVGAGASGNTIYF
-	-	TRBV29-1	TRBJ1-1	TGCAGCGCCTCCCGGGGGGCTATCGCTGAAGCTTTCTTT	CSASRGAIAEAFF
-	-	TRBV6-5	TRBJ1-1	TGTGCCAGCTGTCTCTTCCACTGTAACACTGAAGCTTTCTTT	CASCLFHCNTEAFF
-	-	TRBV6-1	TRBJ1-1	TGTGCCAGCAGAGCAGGGATTTTGACTGAAGCTTTCTTC	CASRAGILTEAFF
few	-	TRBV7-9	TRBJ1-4	TGTGCCAGCAGCTTACCAGGGCCAACTAATGAAAAACTGTTTTTT	CASSLPGPTNEKLFF
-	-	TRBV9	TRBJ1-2	TGTGCCAGCAGCTTGGGCCAGACTCCGTCCCTCCGCGGCTATGGCTACACCTTC	CASSLGQTPSLRGYGYTF
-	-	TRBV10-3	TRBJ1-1	TGTGCCACCTTGTCTGGGGCGGGGAACACTGAAGCTTTCTTT	CATLSGAGNTEAFF
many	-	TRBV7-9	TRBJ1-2	TGTGCCAGCAGCTGGAGTGACCGATTCCGGGACAACTATGGCTACACCTTC	CASSWSDRFRDNYGYTF
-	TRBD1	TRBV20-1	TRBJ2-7	TGCAGTGCTAGCGCCACACGGTTCCGGGACAGGGGGGACTACGAGCAGTACTTC	CSASATRFRDRGDYEQYF
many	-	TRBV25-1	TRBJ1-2	TGTGCCAGCAGTGAAGTGTCAGGCCGAGGGGGCTACACCTTC	CASSEVSGRGGYTF